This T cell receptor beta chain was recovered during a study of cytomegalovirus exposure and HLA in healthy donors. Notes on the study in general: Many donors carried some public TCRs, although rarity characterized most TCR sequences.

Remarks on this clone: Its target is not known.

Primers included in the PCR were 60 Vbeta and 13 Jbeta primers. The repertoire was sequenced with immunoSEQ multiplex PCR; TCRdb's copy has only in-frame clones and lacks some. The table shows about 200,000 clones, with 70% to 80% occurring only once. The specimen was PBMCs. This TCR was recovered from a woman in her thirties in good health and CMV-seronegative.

The CDR3: CASNMDRASNQPQHF. The CDR3 DNA follows: TGTGCCAGCAATATGGACAGGGCAAGCAATCAGCCCCAGCATTTT. The V call is TRBV6-1, the J call TRBJ1-5, with 8 bases identical to TRBD1. The V gene end was trimmed by 7 bases and the J gene end by 1 base; junction bases not matched to a gene: 6. The CDR3 totals 15 residues. Germline loops: CDR1 MNHNS, CDR2 SASEGT.